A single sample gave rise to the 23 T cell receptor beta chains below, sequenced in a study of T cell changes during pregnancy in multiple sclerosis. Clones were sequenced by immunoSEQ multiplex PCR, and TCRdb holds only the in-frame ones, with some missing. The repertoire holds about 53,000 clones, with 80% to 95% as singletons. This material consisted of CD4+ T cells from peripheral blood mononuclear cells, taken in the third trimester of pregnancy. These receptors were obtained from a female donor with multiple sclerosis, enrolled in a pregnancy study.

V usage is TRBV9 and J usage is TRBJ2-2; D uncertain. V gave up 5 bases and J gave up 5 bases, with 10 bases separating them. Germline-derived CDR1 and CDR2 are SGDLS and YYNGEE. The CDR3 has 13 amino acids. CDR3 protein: CASSQVKTGELFF. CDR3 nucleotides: TGTGCCAGCAGTCAGGTGAAGACCGGGGAGCTGTTTTTT.

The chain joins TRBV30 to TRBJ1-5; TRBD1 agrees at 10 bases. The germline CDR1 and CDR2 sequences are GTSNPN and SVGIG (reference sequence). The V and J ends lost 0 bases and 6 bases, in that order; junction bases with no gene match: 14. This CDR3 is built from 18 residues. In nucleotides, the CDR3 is TGTGCCTGGAGTGTACAGGGACAGGGGAGAGGGATCCGTCAGCCCCAGCATTTT. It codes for CAWSVQGQGRGIRQPQHF.

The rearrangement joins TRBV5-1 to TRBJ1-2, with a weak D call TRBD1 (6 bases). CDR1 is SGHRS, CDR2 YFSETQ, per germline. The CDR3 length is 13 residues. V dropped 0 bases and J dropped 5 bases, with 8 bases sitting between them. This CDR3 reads CASSLGGGYGYTF. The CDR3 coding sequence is TGCGCCAGCAGCTTGGGAGGGGGATATGGCTACACCTTC.

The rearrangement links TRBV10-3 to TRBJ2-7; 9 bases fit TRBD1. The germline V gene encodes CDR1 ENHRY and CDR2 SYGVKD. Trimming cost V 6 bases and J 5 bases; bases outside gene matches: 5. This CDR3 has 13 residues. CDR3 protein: CAIRDRGGDEQYF. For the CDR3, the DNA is TGTGCCATCAGGGACAGGGGCGGCGACGAGCAGTACTTC.

The CDR3 is CASSGQGAGEQYF. The CDR3 DNA reads as TGTGCCAGTTCGGGACAGGGGGCAGGGGAGCAGTACTTC. J is TRBJ2-7 and V is TRBV6-1, with 12 bases that match TRBD1. The CDR3 contains 13 residues. With 9 bases clipped from V and 7 bases from J, the junction kept 7 bases outside the gene matches. The germline gives CDR1 MNHNS, CDR2 SASEGT.

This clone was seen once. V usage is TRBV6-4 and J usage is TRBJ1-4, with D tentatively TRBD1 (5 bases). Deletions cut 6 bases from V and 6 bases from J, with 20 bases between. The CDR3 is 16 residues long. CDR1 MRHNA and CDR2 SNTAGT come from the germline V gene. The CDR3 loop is CASSRGGPGGYEKLFF. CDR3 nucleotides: TGTGCCAGCAGCCGTGGGGGACCCGGGGGATATGAAAAACTGTTTTTT.

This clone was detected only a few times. CDR3 nucleotides: TGCGCCAGCAGCTGGAGCGGGGGGGCGATCACTAGCACAGATACGCAGTATTTT. This codes for CASSWSGGAITSTDTQYF. The V and J genes are TRBV5-1 and TRBJ2-3; 10 bases fit TRBD2. V shed 3 bases and J 0 bases; nucleotides not matched to a gene: 10. In germline, CDR1 is SGHRS, CDR2 YFSETQ. The CDR3 is 18 residues long.

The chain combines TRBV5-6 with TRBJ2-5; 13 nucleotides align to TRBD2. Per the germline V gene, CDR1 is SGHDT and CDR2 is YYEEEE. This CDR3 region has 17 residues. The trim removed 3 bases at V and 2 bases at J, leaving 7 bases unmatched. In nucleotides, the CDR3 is TGTGCCAGCAGCTCGGTTACTAGCGGGGGGGGACAAGAGACCCAGTACTTC. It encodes CASSSVTSGGGQETQYF.

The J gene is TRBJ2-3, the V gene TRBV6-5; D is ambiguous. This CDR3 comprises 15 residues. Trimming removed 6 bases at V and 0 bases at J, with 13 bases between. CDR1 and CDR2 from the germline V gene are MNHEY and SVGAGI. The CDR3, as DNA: TGTGCCAGCAGCCTAGTTGAATCTAGCACAGATACGCAGTATTTT. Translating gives CASSLVESSTDTQYF.

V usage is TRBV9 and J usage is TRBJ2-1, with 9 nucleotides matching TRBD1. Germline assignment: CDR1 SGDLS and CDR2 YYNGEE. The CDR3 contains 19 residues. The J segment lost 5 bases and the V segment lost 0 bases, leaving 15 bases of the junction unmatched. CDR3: CASSVASGIGTGSNNEQFF. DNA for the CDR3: TGTGCCAGCAGCGTAGCAAGTGGGATCGGGACAGGGAGTAACAATGAGCAGTTCTTC.

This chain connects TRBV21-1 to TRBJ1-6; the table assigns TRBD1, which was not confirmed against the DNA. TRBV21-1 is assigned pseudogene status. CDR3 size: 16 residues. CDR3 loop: CATINRDRVYDSPLHF. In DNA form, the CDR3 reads TGTGCCACCATAAACAGGGACAGGGTTTATGACTCACCCCTCCACTTT.

The CDR3 loop is CASSPLDREGEQYF. The CDR3 DNA is TGTGCCAGCTCACCGCTGGACAGGGAGGGCGAGCAGTACTTC. This sequence joins TRBV18 and TRBJ2-5; perhaps TRBD1 as D (8 bases). The assigned J gene may be wrong: the sequence end matches TRBJ2-7 better. The CDR3 has 14 residues. Germline V CDR1 and CDR2: KGHSH, LQKENI.

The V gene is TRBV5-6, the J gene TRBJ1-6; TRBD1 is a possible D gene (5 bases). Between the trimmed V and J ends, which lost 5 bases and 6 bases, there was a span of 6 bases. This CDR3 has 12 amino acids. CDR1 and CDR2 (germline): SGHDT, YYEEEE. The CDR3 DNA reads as TGTGCCAGCAGGGGGCCTAATTCACCCCTCCACTTT. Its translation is CASRGPNSPLHF. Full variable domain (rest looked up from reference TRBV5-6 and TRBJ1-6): DAGVTQSPTHLIKTRGQQVTLRCSPKSGHDTVSWYQQALGQGPQFIFQYYEEEERQRGNFPDRFSGHQFPNYSSELNVNALLLGDSALYLCASRGPNSPLHFGNGTRLTVT.

CDR3 in amino acids: CASSLRQGGQPQHF. CDR3 nucleotide sequence: TGTGCCAGCAGCCTTCGGCAGGGTGGCCAGCCCCAGCATTTT. This rearrangement joins TRBV7-2 to TRBJ1-5; D possibly corresponds to TRBD1 (5 bases). This CDR3 contains 14 residues. V gave up 5 bases and J gave up 7 bases, with 15 bases separating them. Germline values: CDR1 SGHTA, CDR2 FQGNSA.

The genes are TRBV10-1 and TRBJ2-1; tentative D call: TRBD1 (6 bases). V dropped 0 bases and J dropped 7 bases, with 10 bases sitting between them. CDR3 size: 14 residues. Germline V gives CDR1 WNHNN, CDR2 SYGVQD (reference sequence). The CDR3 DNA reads TGCGCCAGCAGTGAGTCGACTACAGGGAATGAGCAGTTCTTC. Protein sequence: CASSESTTGNEQFF.

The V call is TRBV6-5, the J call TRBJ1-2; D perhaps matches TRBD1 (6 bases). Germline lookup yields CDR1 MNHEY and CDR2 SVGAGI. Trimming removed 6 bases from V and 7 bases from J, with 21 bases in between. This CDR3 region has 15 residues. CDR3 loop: CASSRTGTYAGGYTF. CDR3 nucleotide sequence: TGTGCCAGCAGCCGTACCGGGACATACGCCGGTGGCTACACCTTC.

CDR3 DNA: TGTGCCTGGAGCCGTACGGGACTTCTAAATCAGCCCCAGCATTTT. Its translation is CAWSRTGLLNQPQHF. The chain carries TRBV30 and TRBJ1-5; weak D call: TRBD1 (5 bases). This CDR3 has 15 residues. With 3 bases removed from V and 4 bases from J, the gap between germline ends came to 16 bases. CDR1 and CDR2 from the germline V gene are GTSNPN and SVGIG (reference sequence). The variable domain in full, with the rest retrieved from reference TRBV30 and TRBJ1-5, is SQTIHQWPATLVQPVGSPLSLECTVEGTSNPNLYWYRQAAGRGLQLLFYSVGIGQISSEVPQNLSASRPQDRQFILSSKKLLLSDSGFYLCAWSRTGLLNQPQHFGDGTRLSIL.

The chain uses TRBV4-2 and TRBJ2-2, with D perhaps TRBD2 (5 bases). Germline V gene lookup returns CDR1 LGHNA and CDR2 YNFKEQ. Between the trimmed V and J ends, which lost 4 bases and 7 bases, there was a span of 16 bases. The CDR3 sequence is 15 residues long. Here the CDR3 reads CASSPRTFMGGELFF. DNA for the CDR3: TGTGCCAGCAGCCCCAGGACTTTCATGGGCGGGGAGCTGTTTTTT.

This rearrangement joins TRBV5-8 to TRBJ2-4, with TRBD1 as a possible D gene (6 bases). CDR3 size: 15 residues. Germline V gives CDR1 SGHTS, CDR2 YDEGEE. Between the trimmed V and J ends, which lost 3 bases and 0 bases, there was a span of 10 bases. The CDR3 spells CASSSGVLAKNIQYF. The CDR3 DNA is TGTGCCAGCAGCTCAGGGGTCCTAGCCAAAAACATTCAGTACTTC.

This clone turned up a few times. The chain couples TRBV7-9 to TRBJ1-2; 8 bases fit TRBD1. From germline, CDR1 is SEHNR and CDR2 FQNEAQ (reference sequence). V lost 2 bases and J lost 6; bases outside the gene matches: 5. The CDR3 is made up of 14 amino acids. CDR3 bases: TGTGCCAGCAGCTTACACGACAGGGGCGATGGCTACACCTTC. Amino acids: CASSLHDRGDGYTF.

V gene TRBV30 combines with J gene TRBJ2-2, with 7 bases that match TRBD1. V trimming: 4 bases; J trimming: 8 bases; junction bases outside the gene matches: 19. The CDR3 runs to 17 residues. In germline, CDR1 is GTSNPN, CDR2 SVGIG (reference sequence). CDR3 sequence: CAWNPGTVTGAAGELFF. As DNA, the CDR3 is TGTGCCTGGAACCCCGGGACAGTCACCGGGGCAGCAGGGGAGCTGTTTTTT.

The CDR3 protein is CASSLGTGRYEQYF. The DNA of the CDR3 is TGTGCCAGCAGCTTAGGGACAGGGAGGTACGAGCAGTACTTC. The gene calls are TRBV7-8 and TRBJ2-7; 8 nucleotides match TRBD1. V lost 1 base to trimming and J lost 4 bases; unmatched junction nucleotides: 3. Germline V gene sequence: CDR1 SGHVS, CDR2 FQNEAQ. The CDR3 has 14 amino acids.

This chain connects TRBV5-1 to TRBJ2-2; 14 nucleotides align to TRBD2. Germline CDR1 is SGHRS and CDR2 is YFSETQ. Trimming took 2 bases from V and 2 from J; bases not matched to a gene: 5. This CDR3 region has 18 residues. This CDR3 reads CASSFTGLAGANTGELFF. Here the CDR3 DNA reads TGCGCCAGCAGCTTCACGGGACTAGCGGGGGCTAACACCGGGGAGCTGTTTTTT.